A selection of T cell receptor beta chains follows, all from one sample in a study of cytomegalovirus exposure and HLA in healthy donors. Produced via immunoSEQ multiplex PCR; TCRdb's table is partial and in-frame only. The table includes roughly 200,000 clones, roughly four fifths detected once. Sequencing used PBMCs. The receptors here all came from a male donor in good health and CMV-seronegative. The CDR3 runs from the conserved cysteine through the conserved F or W. D genes are given only for firm matches. The size of a clone is reported for some rows only, either as once, few or many, or as a class for expanded clones.

.	TRBV7-9	TRBD2	TRBJ2-1	CASSDSGSGHNEQFF	TGTGCCAGCAGCGATAGCGGGAGCGGACACAATGAGCAGTTCTTC
.	TRBV6-6	TRBD1	TRBJ2-2	CASSRRQGADGELFF	TGTGCCAGCAGTCGACGCCAGGGGGCTGACGGGGAGCTGTTTTTT
.	TRBV11-2	TRBD2	TRBJ2-1	CASIRGLAGSDEQFF	TGTGCCAGCATTCGGGGACTAGCGGGATCGGATGAGCAGTTCTTC
.	TRBV30	TRBD1	TRBJ1-2	CAWQMGQNYGYTF	TGTGCCTGGCAAATGGGACAGAACTATGGCTACACCTTC
once	TRBV7-9	.	TRBJ1-1	CASSRRGTEAFF	TGTGCCAGCAGCCGACGGGGCACTGAAGCTTTCTTT
.	TRBV5-1	TRBD1	TRBJ2-7	CASSLEQGAYEQYF	TGCGCCAGCAGCTTAGAACAGGGGGCCTACGAGCAGTACTTC
.	TRBV5-5	TRBD1	TRBJ2-2	CASSFLPDRVDTGELFF	TGTGCCAGCAGCTTTTTACCCGACAGGGTAGACACCGGGGAGCTGTTTTTT
.	TRBV7-9	TRBD2	TRBJ2-3	CASSLAGLKTDTQYF	TGTGCCAGCAGCTTAGCGGGACTAAAGACAGATACGCAGTATTTT
.	TRBV4-1	TRBD2	TRBJ2-1	CASSHSGLVNYNEQFF	TGCGCCAGCAGCCACTCGGGACTAGTTAACTACAATGAGCAGTTCTTC
.	TRBV5-1	.	TRBJ1-1	CASSLVVGNTEAFF	TGCGCCAGCAGCTTGGTGGTCGGGAACACTGAAGCTTTCTTT
.	TRBV28	.	TRBJ1-2	CASSLTTGWYGYTF	TGTGCCAGCAGTTTGACAACGGGGTGGTACGGCTACACCTTC
.	TRBV7-6	.	TRBJ2-5	CASSPWQGGETQYF	TGTGCCAGCAGCCCCTGGCAGGGAGGAGAGACCCAGTACTTC
.	TRBV7-7	.	TRBJ2-5	CASSLGAGTLRETQYF	TGTGCCAGCAGCTTAGGGGCTGGGACTCTCCGAGAGACCCAGTACTTC
.	TRBV19	.	TRBJ2-1	CASSVSGLLYNEQFF	TGTGCCAGTAGTGTTTCAGGGCTGTTGTACAATGAGCAGTTCTTC
few	TRBV7-3	TRBD2	TRBJ2-3	CASSPRTSGNTDTQYF	TGTGCCAGCAGCCCGAGGACTAGCGGGAACACAGATACGCAGTATTTT
.	TRBV28	TRBD1	TRBJ1-5	CASSPYRGAYSNQPQHF	TGTGCCAGCAGTCCATACAGGGGAGCATATAGCAATCAGCCCCAGCATTTT
.	TRBV2	.	TRBJ1-2	CASTENEVASYGYTF	TGTGCCAGCACTGAAAATGAGGTAGCTAGCTATGGCTACACCTTC
.	TRBV5-1	.	TRBJ2-3	CASSPGLFKADTQYF	TGCGCCAGCAGCCCGGGACTTTTTAAAGCAGATACGCAGTATTTT
.	TRBV27	TRBD2	TRBJ2-1	CASSLSGGSYNEQFF	TGTGCCAGCAGTCTAAGCGGGGGTTCCTACAATGAGCAGTTCTTC
.	TRBV10-3	.	TRBJ1-3	CAIRPTLSSGNTIYF	TGTGCCATCAGGCCGACATTGAGCTCTGGAAACACCATATATTTT
.	TRBV18	TRBD1	TRBJ2-5	CASSQMVRGETQYF	TGTGCCAGCTCACAAATGGTCAGGGGGGAGACCCAGTACTTC
few	TRBV4-1	.	TRBJ2-1	CASSRLGQNNEQFF	TGCGCCAGCAGCCGCCTCGGACAGAACAATGAGCAGTTCTTC
.	TRBV28	TRBD1	TRBJ2-7	CASSSGQEPYEQYF	TGTGCCAGCAGTTCCGGACAGGAGCCCTACGAGCAGTACTTC
.	TRBV14	TRBD1	TRBJ1-2	CASSQDQGGYYGYTF	TGTGCCAGCAGCCAAGATCAGGGGGGTTACTATGGCTACACCTTC
.	TRBV28	.	TRBJ1-3	CASSLIPGQAAWNTIYF	TGTGCCAGCAGTTTGATCCCGGGACAAGCTGCGTGGAACACCATATATTTT
.	TRBV2	.	TRBJ1-5	CASSELAGNNQPQHF	TGTGCCAGCAGTGAGTTGGCAGGGAACAATCAGCCCCAGCATTTT
.	TRBV7-2	.	TRBJ1-1	CASSLAAAGYGPEAFF	TGTGCCAGCAGCTTAGCGGCGGCAGGGTATGGTCCTGAAGCTTTCTTT
once	TRBV28	.	TRBJ1-5	CASSTGSTQPQHF	TGTGCCAGCAGTACAGGGTCCACTCAGCCCCAGCATTTT
.	TRBV28	.	TRBJ1-2	CASSLLSFSGGYTF	TGTGCCAGCAGTTTGCTGTCCTTTTCGGGTGGCTACACCTTC
.	TRBV30	.	TRBJ1-6	CAWSELTGLNSPLHF	TGTGCCTGGAGTGAATTGACAGGTCTCAATTCACCCCTCCACTTT
.	TRBV6-5	TRBD2	TRBJ2-1	CASRQTSGDYNEQFF	TGTGCCAGCAGGCAGACTAGCGGGGACTACAATGAGCAGTTCTTC
.	TRBV10-3	TRBD1	TRBJ1-1	CAISGRQGEGEAFF	TGTGCCATCAGTGGTAGACAGGGTGAGGGTGAAGCTTTCTTT
.	TRBV28	TRBD1	TRBJ1-2	CASSLVGQRAHGYTF	TGTGCCAGCAGTTTAGTGGGACAGAGAGCCCATGGCTACACCTTC
.	TRBV5-1	.	TRBJ1-5	CASSLEGVGQPQHF	TGCGCCAGCAGCTTGGAAGGGGTGGGGCAGCCCCAGCATTTT
once	TRBV11-3	TRBD1	TRBJ2-2	CASEAGGYTGELFF	TGTGCCAGCGAGGCAGGGGGCTACACCGGGGAGCTGTTTTTT
.	TRBV10-3	.	TRBJ1-5	CAISPGVSNQPQHF	TGTGCCATCAGTCCAGGGGTTAGCAATCAGCCCCAGCATTTT